The 24 T cell receptor beta chains listed next were all sequenced from one sample in a study of shared T cell receptors in the human thymus. The table came from immunoSEQ multiplex PCR; TCRdb's copy has only in-frame clones and leaves some out. Among about 710,000 clones, around 87% were seen once, and the ten largest hold about 0.0094%. This sample was also put to use in a study of human thymus T cells.

The material sequenced was thymocytes. The origin of the receptors is a boy less than two years old with a congenital heart defect.

V and J are TRBV7-6 and TRBJ1-1, with D possibly matching TRBD1 (5 bases). This CDR3 is 12 amino acids long. Germline V gene data show CDR1 as SGHVS and CDR2 as FNYEAQ. V was trimmed by 5 bases and J by 7 bases, leaving 11 bases between them. The CDR3 spells CASSPSGGEAFF. CDR3 in DNA: TGTGCCAGCAGCCCGAGCGGGGGTGAAGCTTTCTTT. Full variable domain (rest looked up from reference TRBV7-6 and TRBJ1-1): GAGVSQSPRYKVTKRGQDVALRCDPISGHVSLYWYRQALGQGPEFLTYFNYEAQQDKSGLPNDRFSAERPEGSISTLTIQRTEQRDSAMYRCASSPSGGEAFFGQGTRLTVV.

The chain carries TRBV30 and TRBJ2-7, with 7 nucleotides matching TRBD1. Unmatched junction bases numbered 6, after V lost 3 bases and J lost 1 base. The germline gives CDR1 GTSNPN, CDR2 SVGIG (reference sequence). The CDR3 has 14 residues. The CDR3 spells CAWSPDRFSYEQYF. The CDR3 nucleotides read TGTGCCTGGAGCCCGGACAGGTTTTCCTACGAGCAGTACTTC.

The chain carries TRBV4-1 and TRBJ2-6; D perhaps matches TRBD2 (5 bases). Germline CDR1 MGHRA, CDR2 YSYEKL. This CDR3 is built from 16 residues. V gave up 3 bases and J gave up 5 bases, with 14 bases separating them. CDR3 region: CASSHHSGFRANVLTF. The CDR3 DNA reads as TGCGCCAGCAGCCACCACTCGGGGTTTCGGGCCAACGTCCTGACTTTC.

The rearrangement uses TRBV27 and TRBJ1-2; no clear D. The germline V gene has CDR1 MNHEY and CDR2 SMNVEV (reference sequence). Trimming took off 2 bases at V and 3 bases at J, with 7 bases between the two ends. The CDR3 extends over 13 amino acids. This CDR3 reads CASSLGRDYGYTF. CDR3 bases: TGTGCCAGCAGTTTAGGTCGGGACTATGGCTACACCTTC.

J is TRBJ2-5 and V is TRBV11-2, with D hard to call. The germline V gene has CDR1 SGHAT and CDR2 FQNNGV. The V end was cut by 5 bases, the J end by 4 bases, with 5 bases between. The CDR3 spans 11 residues. The CDR3 here is CASSRGETQYF. The DNA for the CDR3 is TGTGCCAGCAGCCGCGGAGAGACCCAGTACTTC.

The CDR3 DNA reads as TGTGCCAGCAGCCCAGGACAGGGGAAGGATACGCAGTATTTT. Translation: CASSPGQGKDTQYF. The chain combines TRBV5-4 with TRBJ2-3; TRBD1 aligns across 9 bases. The CDR3 has 14 residues. J lost 6 bases, V lost 4 bases, and 6 bases had no gene match. Germline V gene sequence: CDR1 SGHNT, CDR2 YYREEE (reference sequence).

The V gene is TRBV12-5, the J gene TRBJ1-4; 9 bases agree with TRBD1. Germline trimming cut 6 bases from V and 7 bases from J; bases unmatched to any gene: 6. The CDR3 spans 14 residues. Germline loops: CDR1 LGHNT, CDR2 FRNRAP. In DNA, the CDR3 is TGTGCTAGTGGCATGGACAGGGGTGGTGAAAAACTGTTTTTT. Translation gives CASGMDRGGEKLFF.

Turning to this clone: Within the sample, other DNA sequences also encode this same CDR3. V gene TRBV15 combines with J gene TRBJ2-3; D may correspond to TRBD1 or TRBD2 (5 bases each). From germline, CDR1 is LNHNV and CDR2 YYDKDF (reference sequence). This CDR3 has 15 amino acids. Trimming left V 5 bases short and J 0 bases short, with 12 bases between. Written as DNA, the CDR3 is TGTGCCACCAGCCGAGGGGCAGGGAGCACAGATACGCAGTATTTT. Encoded protein: CATSRGAGSTDTQYF.

The V and J genes are TRBV4-1 and TRBJ1-4; 8 nucleotides line up with TRBD1. The CDR3 loop spans 14 amino acids. Unmatched junction bases numbered 5, after V lost 0 bases and J lost 11 bases. Germline CDR1 MGHRA, CDR2 YSYEKL. The CDR3 loop reads CASSQEQGDGKLFF. The DNA of the CDR3 is TGCGCCAGCAGCCAAGAACAGGGGGACGGGAAACTGTTTTTT.

This chain links TRBV5-5 with TRBJ1-4, with TRBD1 matching 10 bases. V shed 4 bases, J shed 7 bases, and the junction held 7 bases outside the gene matches. Germline-derived CDR1 and CDR2 are SGHKS and YYEKEE (reference sequence). This CDR3 region has 15 residues. The CDR3 loop reads CASSGRTGGVEKLFF. The CDR3 region has the DNA TGTGCCAGCAGCGGACGGACAGGGGGGGTTGAAAAACTGTTTTTT.

The chain has TRBV7-8 and TRBJ1-2; TRBD1 agrees at 9 bases. Germline V gene sequence: CDR1 SGHVS, CDR2 FQNEAQ. With V trimmed by 5 bases and J by 3 bases, 7 bases remained unmatched. The CDR3 contains 15 residues. CDR3 loop: CASSHYWTGDYGYTF. As DNA, the CDR3 is TGTGCCAGCAGCCACTATTGGACAGGGGACTATGGCTACACCTTC.

The chain combines TRBV7-2 with TRBJ1-4, with a weak D call TRBD1 (6 bases). Germline values: CDR1 SGHTA, CDR2 FQGNSA. This CDR3 comprises 13 residues. V was shortened by 3 bases and J by 13 bases, with 15 bases between the two germline ends. The CDR3 DNA reads TGTGCCAGCAGCTTTTTTTACGGGACATCACTGTTTTTT. Amino acid sequence: CASSFFYGTSLFF.

The chain links TRBV29-1 to TRBJ2-7, with TRBD1 matching over 8 bases. Unmatched junction bases numbered 8, after V lost 7 bases and J lost 0 bases. The CDR3 is 14 amino acids. CDR1 is SQVTM and CDR2 is ANQGSEA in the germline V gene. The CDR3 DNA sequence: TGCAGCGCCCAGGGACAGGAGAGCTCCTACGAGCAGTACTTC. It codes for CSAQGQESSYEQYF.

This chain links TRBV9 with TRBJ1-3; D might be TRBD1 (5 bases). CDR1 SGDLS and CDR2 YYNGEE come from the germline V gene. V dropped 0 bases and J dropped 2 bases, with 15 bases sitting between them. The CDR3 loop spans 17 amino acids. CDR3 loop: CASSVEPGLIAGNTIYF. The CDR3 nucleotides are TGTGCCAGCAGCGTAGAGCCAGGGTTAATCGCTGGAAACACCATATATTTT.

The chain is built from TRBV9 and TRBJ2-1; 8 nucleotides agree with TRBD2. The V gene's germline CDR1 is SGDLS and CDR2 YYNGEE. With V trimmed by 5 bases and J by 9 bases, 19 bases remained unmatched. The CDR3 sequence is 17 residues long. The CDR3 spells CASSPTLERGSVGEQFF. The CDR3 coding sequence is TGTGCCAGCAGTCCCACGTTGGAGCGGGGGTCGGTCGGTGAGCAGTTCTTC.

The rearrangement links TRBV6-1 to TRBJ2-5; the D is unclear. CDR1 MNHNS and CDR2 SASEGT come from the germline V gene. V was cut by 8 bases and J by 3 bases, with 4 bases left in between. The CDR3 sequence is 10 residues long. The CDR3 loop reads CASLKETQYF. The CDR3 DNA follows: TGTGCCAGCTTAAAAGAGACCCAGTACTTC.

The chain employs TRBV18 and TRBJ2-7; D is possibly TRBD1 (6 bases). This CDR3 is 16 amino acids long. Trimming took off 4 bases at V and 7 bases at J, with 23 bases between the two ends. In germline, CDR1 is KGHSH, CDR2 LQKENI. CDR3 bases: TGTGCCAGCTCACTCCCGGGGACACCCCTTTTTCGTGAGCAGTACTTC. Protein product: CASSLPGTPLFREQYF. Together with reference TRBV18 and TRBJ2-7, the CDR3 gives the full variable domain: NAGVMQNPRHLVRRRGQEARLRCSPMKGHSHVYWYRQLPEEGLKFMVYLQKENIIDESGMPKERFSAEFPKEGPSILRIQQVVRGDSAAYFCASSLPGTPLFREQYFGPGTRLTVT.

The CDR3 protein is CASSLSRDCSNEQFF. In DNA form, the CDR3 reads TGTGCCAGCAGTTTATCCCGGGACTGTTCCAATGAGCAGTTCTTC. The chain links TRBV27 to TRBJ2-1; TRBD2 is a possible D gene (6 bases). The CDR3 contains 15 residues. Germline CDR1 and CDR2: MNHEY and SMNVEV (reference sequence). V dropped 0 bases and J dropped 6 bases, with 12 bases sitting between them.

This chain joins TRBV19 and TRBJ2-1, with 11 bases identical to TRBD2. There are 15 residues in the CDR3. With V trimmed by 7 bases and J by 7 bases, 9 bases remained unmatched. CDR1 is LNHDA, CDR2 SQIVND, per germline (reference sequence). CDR3 sequence reads: CASKDSGGALNEQFF. CDR3 DNA: TGTGCCAGTAAAGATAGCGGGGGGGCCCTTAATGAGCAGTTCTTC.

J is TRBJ2-3 and V is TRBV11-2, with 9 bases matching TRBD2. This CDR3 is 18 amino acids long. Germline-derived CDR1 and CDR2 are SGHAT and FQNNGV. Losses at the gene ends were 8 bases for V and 2 bases for J; bases not matched to a gene: 17. The CDR3 DNA follows: TGTGCCAGCGTACCCCTTAGCGGGAGTAGTAGGAACACAGATACGCAGTATTTT. This encodes CASVPLSGSSRNTDTQYF.

The gene calls are TRBV4-1 and TRBJ2-2, with D perhaps matching TRBD2 (5 bases). With 0 bases removed from V and 2 bases from J, the gap between germline ends came to 13 bases. CDR3 length equals 17 residues. Germline V gene sequence: CDR1 MGHRA, CDR2 YSYEKL. This CDR3 reads CASSQDDGEINTGELFF. The DNA for the CDR3 is TGCGCCAGCAGCCAAGATGACGGGGAGATCAACACCGGGGAGCTGTTTTTT.

As concerns this clone: The identical CDR3 is also encoded by other nucleotide sequences in the sample. The chain recombines TRBV5-1 with TRBJ2-7; D remains unclear. There are 13 residues in the CDR3. Per the germline V gene, CDR1 is SGHRS and CDR2 is YFSETQ. Trimming removed 1 base from V and 0 bases from J, with 5 bases in between. The chain's CDR3 is CASSLTASYEQYF. The CDR3, as DNA: TGCGCCAGCAGCTTGACTGCCTCCTACGAGCAGTACTTC.

The chain uses TRBV7-6 and TRBJ2-5; 7 bases are shared with TRBD1. The DNA end is more similar to TRBJ2-7, so the J call may be wrong. CDR1 is SGHVS and CDR2 is FNYEAQ in the germline V gene. This CDR3 is built from 16 residues. The CDR3, as DNA: TGTGCCAGCAGCCGCGACCGGGACAGATACTCCTACGAGCAGTACTTC. This encodes CASSRDRDRYSYEQYF.

The chain is built from TRBV15 and TRBJ1-4; D is unclear. The germline V gene encodes CDR1 LNHNV and CDR2 YYDKDF (reference sequence). The V and J ends lost 0 bases and 5 bases respectively, with 13 bases between them. CDR3 length equals 16 residues. The CDR3 sequence is CATSRDRKEENEKLFF. CDR3 DNA sequence: TGTGCCACCAGCAGAGATCGAAAAGAGGAGAATGAAAAACTGTTTTTT.